The 27 T cell receptor beta chains reported below all come from one sample, sequenced in a study of blood T cell repertoires in COVID-19. Data came from immunoSEQ multiplex PCR; TCRdb stores just in-frame clones and leaves some out. Counted here are 100,000 to 150,000 clones, around 81% occurring once; the ten biggest clones make up 3.5% to 4%. Sequenced: peripheral blood. The origin of the receptors is a woman in her forties or fifties with acute or convalescent COVID-19.

The rearrangement joins TRBV6-6 to TRBJ1-2; 9 nucleotides line up with TRBD1. The trim removed 10 bases at V and 8 bases at J, leaving 14 bases unmatched. This CDR3 is 14 amino acids long. Germline lookup yields CDR1 MNHNY and CDR2 SVGAGI (reference sequence). CDR3 DNA: TGTGCCACTTCAGACAGGGGGATTTCTTTAGGCTACACCTTC. Its protein product is CATSDRGISLGYTF.

The table lists this clone with a few counts. The gene calls are TRBV12-3 or TRBV12-4 and TRBJ1-1; D may be TRBD1 (5 bases). This CDR3 spans 12 amino acids. Trimming cost V 3 bases and J 5 bases, with 7 bases left between them. The CDR3 DNA reads TGTGCCAGCAGTTTGGGGCCAACTGAAGCTTTCTTT. Encoded protein: CASSLGPTEAFF.

This sequence joins TRBV7-2 and TRBJ2-5; D unresolved. Trimming left V 3 bases short and J 5 bases short, with 7 bases between. In germline, CDR1 is SGHTA, CDR2 FQGNSA. This CDR3 region has 12 residues. DNA of the CDR3: TGTGCCAGCAGCTTCCTTGGCGAGACCCAGTACTTC. Translation: CASSFLGETQYF.

This chain connects TRBV7-2 to TRBJ2-1, with D uncertain. V lost 1 base, J lost 4 bases, and 8 bases lay in between. Per germline, CDR1 SGHTA and CDR2 FQGNSA. The CDR3 is 14 residues long. CDR3 loop: CASSLDGGYNEQFF. The CDR3 nucleotides read TGTGCCAGCAGCTTAGATGGCGGTTACAATGAGCAGTTCTTC.

V usage is TRBV5-5 and J usage is TRBJ1-1; D uncertain. The CDR3 extends over 13 amino acids. V dropped 2 bases and J dropped 1 base, with 6 bases sitting between them. CDR1 and CDR2 (germline): SGHKS, YYEKEE (reference sequence). The CDR3 region has the DNA TGTGCCAGCAGCTTAGCACGGAACACTGAAGCTTTCTTT. Protein: CASSLARNTEAFF.

This rearrangement joins TRBV5-4 to TRBJ1-2; D gene uncertain. CDR1 SGHNT and CDR2 YYREEE come from the germline V gene (reference sequence). This CDR3 spans 13 amino acids. The V and J ends lost 3 bases and 3 bases respectively, with 9 bases between them. CDR3 amino acids: CASSYPGDYGYTF. CDR3 DNA sequence: TGTGCCAGCAGCTACCCTGGAGACTATGGCTACACCTTC.

This chain joins TRBV28 and TRBJ1-1, with D maybe TRBD1 (6 bases). Trimming took off 2 bases at V and 5 bases at J, with 12 bases between the two ends. Germline CDR1 MDHEN, CDR2 SYDVKM. This CDR3 is 14 amino acids long. The CDR3: CASSLGLRGTEAFF. Written as DNA, the CDR3 is TGTGCCAGCAGTTTAGGGTTAAGGGGGACTGAAGCTTTCTTT.

The CDR3 region is CASSPGQYNSPLHF. In DNA form, the CDR3 reads TGTGCCAGCAGCCCGGGACAGTATAATTCACCCCTCCACTTT. The V call is TRBV11-1, the J call TRBJ1-6; TRBD1 agrees at 7 bases. The CDR3 is 14 amino acids. In germline, CDR1 is SGHAT, CDR2 FQDESV (reference sequence). Unmatched junction bases numbered 2, after V lost 5 bases and J lost 4 bases. Full variable domain (outside the CDR3, taken from reference TRBV11-1 and TRBJ1-6): EAEVAQSPRYKITEKSQAVAFWCDPISGHATLYWYRQILGQGPELLVQFQDESVVDDSQLPKDRFSAERLKGVDSTLKIQPAELGDSAMYLCASSPGQYNSPLHFGNGTRLTVT.

The rearrangement links TRBV3-1 (or the pseudogene TRBV3-2) to TRBJ1-5, with a possible D match to TRBD1 (5 bases). CDR3 size: 14 residues. Germline-derived CDR1 and CDR2 are LGHDT and YNNKEL (reference sequence). The germline V and J ends were trimmed by 1 base and 7 bases, with 11 bases remaining between them. CDR3 amino acids: CASSQGWGGQPQHF. The DNA for the CDR3 is TGTGCCAGCAGCCAAGGATGGGGGGGACAGCCCCAGCATTTT.

V is TRBV18 and J is TRBJ2-1; TRBD2 matches 9 bases. There are 15 residues in the CDR3. Germline assignment: CDR1 KGHSH and CDR2 LQKENI. The V gene end was trimmed by 3 bases and the J gene end by 5 bases; junction bases not matched to a gene: 5. The CDR3 reads CASSPSSGGNNEQFF. The CDR3 nucleotides are TGTGCCAGCTCACCCAGTAGCGGGGGAAACAATGAGCAGTTCTTC.

This clone was seen more than once but under ten times. This sequence joins TRBV4-1 and TRBJ1-4; TRBD1 agrees at 9 bases. There are 18 residues in the CDR3. The germline gives CDR1 MGHRA, CDR2 YSYEKL. Trimming at V came to 0 bases and at J to 7 bases, leaving 12 bases not matched to a gene. The CDR3 here is CASSQDGGLRDRAEKLFF. The CDR3 nucleotides are TGCGCCAGCAGCCAAGATGGGGGTCTCCGGGACAGGGCTGAAAAACTGTTTTTT.

The chain couples TRBV28 to TRBJ2-7; 12 nucleotides match TRBD2. V dropped 7 bases and J dropped 5; count of bases not matched to a gene: 12. Germline CDR1 and CDR2: MDHEN and SYDVKM. The CDR3 loop spans 16 amino acids. The DNA for the CDR3 is TGTGCCAGCAACCAGAATCTTCTAGCGGGAGGGGACGAGCAGTACTTC. As protein: CASNQNLLAGGDEQYF.

This clone was detected only a few times. The chain has TRBV27 and TRBJ2-3; D ambiguous. The V and J ends lost 3 bases and 2 bases respectively, with 9 bases between them. CDR3 length: 14 residues. CDR1 is MNHEY and CDR2 is SMNVEV in the germline V gene (reference sequence). The CDR3 bases are TGTGCCAGCAGTTTCCAGCAGGACACAGATACGCAGTATTTT. It is translated as CASSFQQDTDTQYF.

The genes are TRBV19 and TRBJ1-2, with D unclear. The germline V and J ends were trimmed by 1 base and 3 bases, with 6 bases remaining between them. CDR1 and CDR2 from the germline V gene are LNHDA and SQIVND (reference sequence). This CDR3 spans 13 amino acids. CDR3 residues: CASSIAGHYGYTF. The CDR3 DNA reads as TGTGCCAGTAGTATAGCAGGCCACTATGGCTACACCTTC. Drawing the rest from reference TRBV19 and TRBJ1-2, the complete variable domain is DGGITQSPKYLFRKEGQNVTLSCEQNLNHDAMYWYRQDPGQGLRLIYYSQIVNDFQKGDIAEGYSVSREKKESFPLTVTSAQKNPTAFYLCASSIAGHYGYTFGSGTRLTVV.

This chain links TRBV21-1 with TRBJ2-3; the table's D call of TRBD1 was not tested on the DNA. TRBV21-1 is described as a pseudogene. The CDR3 runs to 17 residues. As DNA, the CDR3 is TGTGCCAGCAGCCGGGGGCAGGGACAGGAGGGCACAGATACGCAGTATTTT. Translation gives CASSRGQGQEGTDTQYF.

The genes are TRBV6-5 and TRBJ1-1; possible D gene TRBD1, 5 bases. V lost 7 bases to trimming and J lost 3 bases, with 12 bases between them. The CDR3 is 13 amino acids. In germline, CDR1 is MNHEY, CDR2 SVGAGI. The CDR3 region is CASMLTGDTEAFF. In DNA form, the CDR3 reads TGTGCCAGCATGTTGACGGGGGACACTGAAGCTTTCTTT.

This clone has just a few counts. CDR3 sequence reads: CASSPRQTEQFF. CDR3 coding DNA: TGTGCCAGCTCGCCGAGACAGACGGAGCAGTTCTTC. The rearrangement links TRBV18 to TRBJ2-1; D possibly corresponds to TRBD1 (5 bases). Per the germline V gene, CDR1 is KGHSH and CDR2 is LQKENI. V lost 6 bases and J lost 10, with 13 bases in between. CDR3 length equals 12 residues.

This clone was seen once. The chain uses TRBV7-6 and TRBJ1-2; 9 positions agree with TRBD1. This CDR3 is built from 15 residues. The ends lost 2 bases at V and 2 bases at J; junction bases unmatched: 3. Germline assignment: CDR1 SGHVS and CDR2 FNYEAQ. In nucleotides, the CDR3 is TGTGCCAGCAGCTTAACGGGACAGGGAAACTATGGCTACACCTTC. Its translation: CASSLTGQGNYGYTF.

This clone appeared once. This sequence joins TRBV30 and TRBJ2-1; 11 bases are a match to TRBD2. This CDR3 contains 15 residues. The germline gives CDR1 GTSNPN, CDR2 SVGIG (reference sequence). Trimming cost V 3 bases and J 7 bases; bases outside gene matches: 8. In DNA, the CDR3 is TGTGCCTGGAGGTCCGGGACTAGCGGTTATAATGAGCAGTTCTTC. Translating gives CAWRSGTSGYNEQFF.

The V gene is TRBV2, the J gene TRBJ1-1, with 7 bases matching TRBD1. The CDR3 is 12 amino acids. The V gene's germline CDR1 is SNHLY and CDR2 FYNNEI. Trimming cost V 6 bases and J 6 bases; bases outside gene matches: 4. The CDR3 protein is CASSGRGPEAFF. CDR3 coding DNA: TGTGCCAGCAGCGGAAGGGGGCCTGAAGCTTTCTTT.

The chain recombines TRBV19 with TRBJ1-2, with D possibly matching TRBD1 (5 bases). The CDR3 spans 12 residues. The germline gives CDR1 LNHDA, CDR2 SQIVND (reference sequence). The V and J ends lost 1 base and 7 bases respectively, with 7 bases between them. This chain's CDR3 is CASSIGGGGYTF. In DNA, the CDR3 is TGTGCCAGTAGTATAGGGGGCGGTGGCTACACCTTC. Variable domain in full (rest from reference TRBV19 and TRBJ1-2): DGGITQSPKYLFRKEGQNVTLSCEQNLNHDAMYWYRQDPGQGLRLIYYSQIVNDFQKGDIAEGYSVSREKKESFPLTVTSAQKNPTAFYLCASSIGGGGYTFGSGTRLTVV.

The chain employs TRBV28 and TRBJ1-5; D gene uncertain. This CDR3 spans 12 amino acids. Per germline, CDR1 MDHEN and CDR2 SYDVKM. V lost 8 bases and J lost 0, with 5 bases in between. This CDR3 reads CASRNSNQPQHF. The CDR3 bases are TGTGCCAGCCGTAATAGCAATCAGCCCCAGCATTTT.

This sequence joins TRBV2 and TRBJ2-5; a possible D gene is TRBD2 (6 bases). This CDR3 contains 15 residues. V was shortened by 7 bases and J by 4 bases, with 19 bases between the two germline ends. The germline CDR1 and CDR2 sequences are SNHLY and FYNNEI. CDR3 in DNA: TGTGCCAGCATGTTACGGGAGACGACCCGAGAGACCCAGTACTTC. Translation gives CASMLRETTRETQYF.

The rearrangement uses TRBV27 and TRBJ1-6, with 7 bases identical to TRBD1. V shed 3 bases, J shed 14 bases, and the junction held 7 bases outside the gene matches. The CDR3 has 13 residues. CDR1 MNHEY and CDR2 SMNVEV come from the germline V gene (reference sequence). CDR3 bases: TGTGCCAGCAGTTTGGGACACGGGACAGCCCTCCACTTT. Its translation is CASSLGHGTALHF.

The V gene is TRBV5-1, the J gene TRBJ1-5; 8 positions match TRBD1. V lost 1 base and J lost 6; bases outside the gene matches: 6. The length of the CDR3 is 15 residues. Germline CDR1 is SGHRS and CDR2 is YFSETQ. This CDR3 reads CASSLFGGTGQPQHF. The CDR3, as DNA: TGCGCCAGCAGCTTGTTCGGGGGGACAGGTCAGCCCCAGCATTTT. Together with reference TRBV5-1 and TRBJ1-5, the CDR3 gives the full variable domain: KAGVTQTPRYLIKTRGQQVTLSCSPISGHRSVSWYQQTPGQGLQFLFEYFSETQRNKGNFPGRFSGRQFSNSRSEMNVSTLELGDSALYLCASSLFGGTGQPQHFGDGTRLSIL.

J is TRBJ1-2 and V is TRBV24-1; tentative D call: TRBD1 (5 bases). CDR1 and CDR2 from the germline V gene are KGHDR and SFDVKD. CDR3 length: 13 amino acids. V gave up 1 base and J gave up 6 bases, with 8 bases separating them. The CDR3 protein is CATSDFKGDGYTF. The CDR3 DNA reads as TGTGCCACCAGTGATTTTAAAGGGGATGGCTACACCTTC.

The chain is built from TRBV19 and TRBJ2-7, with 7 bases aligning to TRBD2. This CDR3 has 13 amino acids. Germline trimming cut 4 bases from V and 1 base from J; bases unmatched to any gene: 1. The germline V gene has CDR1 LNHDA and CDR2 SQIVND (reference sequence). The CDR3 spells CASSSGSSYEQYF. CDR3 sequence (DNA): TGTGCCAGTAGTAGCGGGAGTTCCTACGAGCAGTACTTC.